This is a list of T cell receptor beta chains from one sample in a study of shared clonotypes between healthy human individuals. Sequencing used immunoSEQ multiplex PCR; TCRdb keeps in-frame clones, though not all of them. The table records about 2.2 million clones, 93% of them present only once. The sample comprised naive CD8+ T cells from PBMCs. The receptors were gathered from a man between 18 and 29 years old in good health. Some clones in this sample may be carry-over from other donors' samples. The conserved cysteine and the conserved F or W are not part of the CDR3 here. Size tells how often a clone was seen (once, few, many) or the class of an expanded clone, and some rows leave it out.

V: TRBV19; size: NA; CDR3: ASSMNQDTNYGYT
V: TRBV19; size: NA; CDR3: ASSIRDSNTEAF
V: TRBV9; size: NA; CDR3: ASSVGARGEGNEQF
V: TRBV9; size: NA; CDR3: ASTLTGGLNGYT
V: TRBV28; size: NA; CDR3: ASSTSYEQY
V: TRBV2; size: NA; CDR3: ASSYQGTGPEAF
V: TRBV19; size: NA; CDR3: ASSPGSRDGTGELF
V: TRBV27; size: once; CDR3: ASRARGGNEKLF
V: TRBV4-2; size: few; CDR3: ASSQVEGDGREAF
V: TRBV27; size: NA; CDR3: ASSLSRGFTEAF
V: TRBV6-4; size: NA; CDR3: ASSDDSGNTIY
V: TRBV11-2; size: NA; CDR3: ASSSGVPLH
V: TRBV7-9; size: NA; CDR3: ASSLDQSSYNSPLH
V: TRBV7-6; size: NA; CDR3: ASSPSGGGHNEQF
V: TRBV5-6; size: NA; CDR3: ASSLNPNQPQH
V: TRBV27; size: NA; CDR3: ASSPGQGWTEAF
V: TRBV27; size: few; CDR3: ASSFTGNTEAF
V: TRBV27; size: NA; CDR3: ASSFLAGGPLQETQY
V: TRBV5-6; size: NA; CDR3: ASSLVGRFANTGELF
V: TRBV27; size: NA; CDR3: ASSPRHLNTEAF
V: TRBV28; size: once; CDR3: ATKGRAAPYEQY
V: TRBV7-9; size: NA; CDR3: ASRGVSSMNTEAF
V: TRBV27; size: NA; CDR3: ASSYSSGYIQY
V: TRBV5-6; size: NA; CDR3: ASSSYKTEAF
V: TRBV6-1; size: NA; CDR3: ATRTGTGSSGYT
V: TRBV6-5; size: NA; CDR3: ASSSSFGLDQPQH
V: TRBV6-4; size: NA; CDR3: ASSDWTEGAHFYEQY
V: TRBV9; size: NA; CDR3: ASSVGGGRGNEQY
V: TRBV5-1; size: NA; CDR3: ASSFTPAGGISSYEQY
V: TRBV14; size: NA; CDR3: ASSLGLAGNNEQF
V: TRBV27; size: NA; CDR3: ASSITDTSSAYYEQY
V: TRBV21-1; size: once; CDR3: ASSKAREPDYEQY
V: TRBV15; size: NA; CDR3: ATSIGTGRNIQY
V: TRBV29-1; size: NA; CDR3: SVETGYEQY
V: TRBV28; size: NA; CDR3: ASSLAGGSSYEQY